The 25 T cell receptor beta chains below were found in one sample sequenced in a study of tumor-infiltrating lymphocytes in oesophageal squamous cell carcinoma. One entry per CDR3 protein results from TCRdb running MiXCR on the PCR reads. The table lists approximately 18,000 distinct CDR3 sequences, about 50% of them singletons. Sequenced: esophageal tumor tissue. Receptors originate from a male donor with esophageal squamous cell carcinoma.

This clonotype has a single count. The genes are TRBV7-2 and TRBJ2-3; D uncertain. This CDR3 is built from 13 residues. V was pared by 4 bases and J by 3 bases, with 8 bases between. Germline V CDR1 and CDR2: SGHTA, FQGNSA. CDR3 DNA sequence: TGTGCCAGCAGCTCTTTGGATACAGATACGCAGTATTTT. Translating gives CASSSLDTDTQYF.

The chain carries TRBV12-3 or TRBV12-4 and TRBJ1-1; D is perhaps TRBD1 (5 bases). Trimming stripped 4 bases from V and 0 bases from J, with 9 bases between. This CDR3 has 14 residues. The CDR3 DNA follows: TGTGCCAGCAGTTATCGGGGGATGAACACTGAAGCTTTCTTT. Its translation is CASSYRGMNTEAFF.

The table lists this clonotype with a few counts. The chain recombines TRBV30 with TRBJ1-1, with 11 bases fitting TRBD1. V was pared by 0 bases and J by 4 bases, with 13 bases of the junction left unmatched. In germline, CDR1 is GTSNPN, CDR2 SVGIG (reference sequence). The CDR3 has 18 amino acids. DNA for the CDR3: TGTGCCTGGAGTGTACCTCTCGGACAGGGGGCGTGGGGCACTGAAGCTTTCTTT. Encoded protein: CAWSVPLGQGAWGTEAFF. Together with reference TRBV30 and TRBJ1-1, the CDR3 gives the full variable domain: SQTIHQWPATLVQPVGSPLSLECTVEGTSNPNLYWYRQAAGRGLQLLFYSVGIGQISSEVPQNLSASRPQDRQFILSSKKLLLSDSGFYLCAWSVPLGQGAWGTEAFFGQGTRLTVV.

At least ten counts were recorded for this clonotype. The V call is TRBV2, the J call TRBJ2-7, with D perhaps matching TRBD2 (5 bases). This CDR3 region has 13 residues. Germline values: CDR1 SNHLY, CDR2 FYNNEI. Trimming removed 3 bases at V and 5 bases at J, with 11 bases between. The CDR3, as DNA: TGTGCCAGCAGTGAGGAGGCTTGGGACGAGCAGTACTTC. Residues: CASSEEAWDEQYF.

This clonotype was counted many times. The V gene is TRBV4-1, the J gene TRBJ1-1; TRBD1 is a possible D gene (5 bases). Germline loops: CDR1 MGHRA, CDR2 YSYEKL. V was pared by 4 bases and J by 3 bases, with 12 bases between. This CDR3 region has 14 residues. CDR3 loop: CASSLSAGDTEAFF. The DNA for the CDR3 is TGCGCCAGCAGCCTCTCCGCGGGGGACACTGAAGCTTTCTTT.

This clonotype is labeled medium-sized. The chain is built from TRBV7-2 and TRBJ2-7; tentatively, D is TRBD1 or TRBD2 (6 bases each). The germline V gene has CDR1 SGHTA and CDR2 FQGNSA. The CDR3 sequence is 16 residues long. The germline V and J ends were trimmed by 0 bases and 2 bases, with 14 bases remaining between them. The CDR3 DNA is TGTGCCAGCAGCTTAGCTGGGTCGGGGGCTACCTACGAGCAGTACTTC. Protein sequence: CASSLAGSGATYEQYF.

This clonotype was counted at least ten times. J is TRBJ1-2 and V is TRBV28; D remains unclear. The germline gives CDR1 MDHEN, CDR2 SYDVKM. V was clipped by 6 bases and J by 3 bases, with 8 bases between them. The CDR3 is made up of 12 amino acids. Written as DNA, the CDR3 is TGTGCCAGCAGCGAATGGGACTATGGCTACACCTTC. Residues: CASSEWDYGYTF.

The chain carries TRBV7-4 and TRBJ2-5; D is uncertain. From germline, CDR1 is SGHVT and CDR2 SQSDAQ. Trimming took off 4 bases at V and 1 base at J, with 13 bases between the two ends. The CDR3 has 15 residues. CDR3 sequence: CASSSLPLAQETQYF. As DNA, the CDR3 is TGTGCCAGCAGCTCCCTCCCGTTAGCCCAAGAGACCCAGTACTTC.

The chain carries TRBV20-1 and TRBJ2-5; D gene unclear. V was pared by 1 base and J by 11 bases, with 17 bases between. This CDR3 comprises 13 residues. CDR1 is DFQATT and CDR2 is SNEGSKA in the germline V gene (reference sequence). DNA for the CDR3: TGCAGTGCTAGAGTGACTGCCTACAATGAGCAGTACTTC. This encodes CSARVTAYNEQYF.

In its sample, this clonotype was seen a few times. The gene calls are TRBV13 and TRBJ2-3, with D possibly being TRBD1 (5 bases). This CDR3 spans 14 amino acids. Germline CDR1 reads PRHDT; CDR2 reads FYEKMQ (reference sequence). V lost 5 bases and J lost 9, with 18 bases in between. In DNA form, the CDR3 reads TGTGCCAGCAGCCTAAGGGGTGGGGTGGAGACGCAGTATTTT. Amino acids: CASSLRGGVETQYF. Drawing the rest from reference TRBV13 and TRBJ2-3, the complete variable domain is AAGVIQSPRHLIKEKRETATLKCYPIPRHDTVYWYQQGPGQDPQFLISFYEKMQSDKGSIPDRFSAQQFSDYHSELNMSSLELGDSALYFCASSLRGGVETQYFGPGTRLTVL.

This clonotype was counted many times. The gene calls are TRBV12-3 or TRBV12-4 and TRBJ2-1; TRBD2 matches 7 bases. The DNA end is more similar to TRBJ2-7, so the J call may be wrong. The CDR3 spans 13 residues. Here the CDR3 DNA reads TGTGCCAGCAGTAAGAATAGCGGGTACGAGCAGTACTTC. Translated: CASSKNSGYEQYF.

This clonotype has a single count. The chain combines TRBV28 with TRBJ2-5; the D gene is possibly TRBD2 (6 bases). Trimming stripped 3 bases from V and 5 bases from J, with 16 bases between. The CDR3 spans 15 residues. The V gene's germline CDR1 is MDHEN and CDR2 SYDVKM. The CDR3 spells CASSFETGVRETQYF. CDR3 bases: TGTGCCAGCAGTTTTGAGACGGGGGTTCGTGAGACCCAGTACTTC. The variable domain in full, with the rest retrieved from reference TRBV28 and TRBJ2-5, is DVKVTQSSRYLVKRTGEKVFLECVQDMDHENMFWYRQDPGLGLRLIYFSYDVKMKEKGDIPEGYSVSREKKERFSLILESASTNQTSMYLCASSFETGVRETQYFGPGTRLLVL.

This chain joins TRBV14 and TRBJ2-4, with D unresolved. Judging by the DNA end, TRBJ2-1 fits better; the J call may be wrong. CDR1 is SGHDN, CDR2 FVKESK, per germline. The CDR3 has 14 amino acids. Here the CDR3 DNA reads TGTGCCAGCAGCCAAGATTGGGGTGGGGATGAGCAGTTCTTC. The encoded protein is CASSQDWGGDEQFF.

The J gene is TRBJ2-2, the V gene TRBV7-2; no clear D gene. CDR1 and CDR2 from the germline V gene are SGHTA and FQGNSA. The CDR3 is made up of 12 amino acids. The V end was cut by 2 bases, the J end by 7 bases, with 5 bases between. CDR3 residues: CASSLIVGELFF. The CDR3 region has the DNA TGTGCCAGCAGCTTAATTGTCGGGGAGCTGTTTTTT.

V is TRBV12-3 or TRBV12-4 and J is TRBJ2-1, with D possibly TRBD1 on 6 matching bases. The better agreement between TRBJ2-4 and the DNA end casts doubt on the J call. The CDR3 has 21 residues. The CDR3 nucleotides are TGTGCCAGCAGTTTAGCTTCGACAGGCCCCCATCCGGATCTCTACAAAAACATTCAGTACTTC. It encodes CASSLASTGPHPDLYKNIQYF.

This CDR3 is CASSQERSGEQYF. DNA of the CDR3: TGCGCCAGCAGCCAAGAGCGATCGGGGGAGCAGTACTTC. The chain uses TRBV4-1 and TRBJ2-6; perhaps TRBD2 as D (5 bases). The DNA end is more similar to TRBJ2-7, so the J call may be wrong. This CDR3 has 13 residues. From germline, CDR1 is MGHRA and CDR2 YSYEKL.

V is TRBV10-3 and J is TRBJ2-3, with TRBD1 identical over 10 bases. The DNA end favors TRBJ2-7, so the J call may be wrong. Looked up from germline, CDR1 is ENHRY and CDR2 is SYGVKD. The CDR3 runs to 14 residues. CDR3 sequence reads: CAISTTGGSNEQYF. For the CDR3, the DNA is TGTGCCATCAGTACGACAGGGGGCTCTAATGAGCAGTACTTC.

The table lists this clonotype with many counts. The chain carries TRBV20-1 and TRBJ2-1, with 10 bases lining up with TRBD2. CDR3 length equals 14 residues. Germline V gene lookup returns CDR1 DFQATT and CDR2 SNEGSKA (reference sequence). V shed 4 bases, J shed 7 bases, and the junction held 7 bases outside the gene matches. CDR3: CSAMVLAGRNEQFF. In nucleotides, the CDR3 is TGCAGTGCTATGGTACTAGCGGGAAGGAATGAGCAGTTCTTC.

The chain carries TRBV6-5 and TRBJ2-1; TRBD1 matches at 10 bases. The J call may be faulty, since TRBJ2-7 better matches the DNA end. The CDR3 runs 15 residues. In germline, CDR1 is MNHEY, CDR2 SVGAGI. The CDR3 protein is CASRPDRGLGGEQYF. CDR3 sequence (DNA): TGTGCCAGCAGACCCGACAGGGGGCTCGGAGGAGAGCAGTACTTC.

The chain couples TRBV7-4 to TRBJ2-7, with 7 bases identical to TRBD1. The last part of the DNA fits TRBJ2-5 better; the J call may be wrong. The germline V gene encodes CDR1 SGHVT and CDR2 SQSDAQ. The CDR3 is 15 residues long. CDR3 sequence: CASSKAGTVKETQYF. In DNA, the CDR3 is TGTGCCAGCAGTAAGGCCGGGACAGTGAAAGAGACCCAGTACTTC.

This clonotype came up many times. V usage is TRBV5-1 and J usage is TRBJ1-2; D call uncertain. The length of the CDR3 is 15 residues. Germline V gene data show CDR1 as SGHRS and CDR2 as YFSETQ. V lost 0 bases and J lost 5, with 14 bases in between. The CDR3 coding sequence is TGCGCCAGCAGCTTGGATTACGGGCCAGGTTATGGCTACACCTTC. It is translated as CASSLDYGPGYGYTF.

This clonotype has just a few counts. V is TRBV7-3 and J is TRBJ2-1, with 9 bases that match TRBD2. The V and J ends lost 5 bases and 5 bases, in that order; junction bases with no gene match: 7. Germline lookup yields CDR1 SGHTA and CDR2 FQGTGA. This CDR3 has 15 amino acids. CDR3: CASSLRGGRDNEQFF. For the CDR3, the DNA is TGTGCCAGCAGCCTGAGAGGCGGGAGGGACAATGAGCAGTTCTTC.

This rearrangement joins TRBV19 to TRBJ1-1; TRBD1 matches 7 bases. CDR3 length: 13 residues. V trimming: 5 bases; J trimming: 1 base; junction bases outside the gene matches: 1. Germline assignment: CDR1 LNHDA and CDR2 SQIVND (reference sequence). CDR3 loop: CASSRTGNTEAFF. DNA of the CDR3: TGTGCCAGTAGTCGGACAGGGAACACTGAAGCTTTCTTT.

This clonotype has at least ten counts. A much larger clone lies one base from this, so it may be a read error. The DNA for the CDR3 is TGTGCCAGCAGCTTAGATCCAGGGACAGGTGAGCAGTACTTC. Protein product: CASSLDPGTGEQYF. The chain couples TRBV11-2 to TRBJ2-7; TRBD1 matches 8 bases. The germline V gene encodes CDR1 SGHAT and CDR2 FQNNGV. The J segment lost 7 bases and the V segment lost 0 bases, leaving 5 bases of the junction unmatched. This CDR3 is built from 14 residues.

This clonotype rates as medium-sized (0.01 to 0.1%). The chain recombines TRBV7-3 with TRBJ2-3, with D perhaps TRBD2 (6 bases). Trimming took 4 bases from V and 0 from J, leaving 14 bases between them. Germline CDR1 is SGHTA and CDR2 is FQGTGA. This CDR3 is built from 16 residues. The CDR3 reads CASSSRRAGSTDTQYF. CDR3 nucleotides: TGTGCCAGCAGCTCTCGTCGGGCGGGGAGCACAGATACGCAGTATTTT.